This T cell receptor (beta chain) was identified in a study of OX40 agonist ivuxolimab in advanced cancers. Germline values: CDR1 MNHNY, CDR2 SVGAGI (reference sequence). This CDR3 region has 15 residues. V shed 4 bases and J 0 bases; nucleotides not matched to a gene: 6. This table comes from immunoSEQ multiplex PCR, and its TCRdb copy is limited to in-frame clones, with some not included. Of 57,000 or so clones in the sample, approximately 90% were seen once. The sequencing here drew on CD4+ or CD8+ T cells sorted from blood, taken in a trial of the OX40 agonist ivuxolimab. The clonotype originates from an adult with an advanced solid tumor such as melanoma, head and neck, liver or kidney cancer. J is TRBJ2-7 and V is TRBV6-6; 7 bases fit TRBD1. CDR3 in DNA: TGTGCCAGCAGTTCGCAGGGGGACGTCTCCTACGAGCAGTACTTC. Translating gives CASSSQGDVSYEQYF.